Each of the 30 T cell receptor beta chains below was sequenced from the same sample in a study of cytomegalovirus exposure and HLA in healthy donors. Researchers ran the PCR with 60 Vbeta and 13 Jbeta primers. Profiling relied on immunoSEQ multiplex PCR, and the TCRdb table lists in-frame clones only, not all of them. This sample has about 120,000 clones, with approximately 17% found just once. Sequencing was carried out using PBMCs. Receptors were obtained from a female donor in good health and CMV-seropositive.

The chain uses TRBV6-4 and TRBJ1-2; 9 nucleotides match TRBD1. This CDR3 has 17 residues. V gave up 6 bases and J gave up 2 bases; unmatched junction bases: 13. Germline CDR1 MRHNA, CDR2 SNTAGT. CDR3 loop: CASRSPGQGWWNYGYTF. The CDR3 DNA sequence: TGTGCCAGCAGATCTCCGGGACAGGGATGGTGGAACTATGGCTACACCTTC.

J is TRBJ2-3 and V is TRBV30, with D uncertain. Between the trimmed V and J ends, which lost 0 bases and 9 bases, there was a span of 10 bases. The CDR3 spans 12 residues. The germline CDR1 and CDR2 sequences are GTSNPN and SVGIG (reference sequence). The CDR3 is CAWSVSLRTQYF. The CDR3 DNA follows: TGTGCCTGGAGTGTAAGTCTACGCACGCAGTATTTT.

This clone was detected a few times. The rearrangement joins TRBV18 to TRBJ1-2; perhaps TRBD1 as D (6 bases). V lost 2 bases to trimming and J lost 4 bases, with 14 bases between them. Per the germline V gene, CDR1 is KGHSH and CDR2 is LQKENI. The CDR3 extends over 15 amino acids. In nucleotides, the CDR3 is TGTGCCAGCTCACCAGACCCGGACAGTCTCTATGGCTACACCTTC. Its protein product is CASSPDPDSLYGYTF.

The chain recombines TRBV4-3 with TRBJ1-1, with 9 positions matching TRBD1. The germline CDR1 and CDR2 sequences are LGHNA and YSLEER. The CDR3 spans 15 residues. The trim removed 5 bases at V and 3 bases at J, leaving 7 bases unmatched. In DNA form, the CDR3 reads TGCGCCAGCAGCACAGGGACAGGGAGGGACACTGAAGCTTTCTTT. Its protein is CASSTGTGRDTEAFF.

On this clone: In this CDR3 the conserved last residue, phenylalanine or tryptophan, is missing, so a read error is likely. V is TRBV15 and J is TRBJ1-5; D unresolved. This CDR3 is 13 amino acids long. V shed 9 bases and J shed 11 bases, with 20 bases lying between them. The germline CDR1 and CDR2 sequences are LNHNV and YYDKDF (reference sequence). DNA for the CDR3: TGTGCCACTTCCGCGGCGGGAACTTGGGCCCAGCATGTT. This sequence encodes CATSAAGTWAQHV.

V and J are TRBV5-1 and TRBJ2-3, with D perhaps TRBD1 (7 bases). The CDR3 runs 14 residues. Per the germline V gene, CDR1 is SGHRS and CDR2 is YFSETQ. The V end was cut by 4 bases, the J end by 2 bases, with 11 bases between. The CDR3 reads CASSGGGLTDTQYF. CDR3 DNA: TGCGCCAGCAGCGGAGGGGGCCTCACAGATACGCAGTATTTT.

This clone occurred a few times. The V gene is TRBV9, the J gene TRBJ2-7; D gene unclear. V gave up 0 bases and J gave up 6 bases, with 16 bases separating them. The CDR3 has 15 residues. Looked up from germline, CDR1 is SGDLS and CDR2 is YYNGEE. CDR3 loop: CASSVAPLSVLEQYF. The CDR3, as DNA: TGTGCCAGCAGCGTAGCTCCTCTGTCCGTTCTCGAGCAGTACTTC.

This clone was seen more than once but under ten times. The chain links TRBV4-1 to TRBJ2-7; 10 nucleotides line up with TRBD1. Germline CDR1 reads MGHRA; CDR2 reads YSYEKL. J lost 5 bases, V lost 1 base, and 5 bases had no gene match. The CDR3 sequence is 15 residues long. CDR3 DNA: TGCGCCAGCAGCCAAGGGACAGGGGGAATCAACGAGCAGTACTTC. Protein sequence: CASSQGTGGINEQYF.

V usage is TRBV7-9 and J usage is TRBJ2-1; maybe TRBD2 (5 bases). Germline values: CDR1 SEHNR, CDR2 FQNEAQ (reference sequence). The CDR3 runs 16 residues. V gave up 1 base and J gave up 5 bases, with 15 bases separating them. The DNA of the CDR3 is TGTGCCAGCAGCTTAGTATATCAGGCTAGCAACAATGAGCAGTTCTTC. Protein product: CASSLVYQASNNEQFF.

V gene TRBV27 combines with J gene TRBJ2-4; 7 bases fit TRBD2. The germline gives CDR1 MNHEY, CDR2 SMNVEV (reference sequence). The ends lost 6 bases at V and 10 bases at J; junction bases unmatched: 12. The CDR3 loop spans 14 amino acids. The CDR3 loop reads CASSPGGRGRIQYF. In DNA, the CDR3 is TGTGCCAGCAGCCCTGGGGGGAGGGGAAGAATTCAGTACTTC.

There are a few counts of this clone. This sequence joins TRBV6-6 and TRBJ2-1, with 8 bases that match TRBD2. The CDR3 length is 16 residues. Trimming removed 4 bases from V and 3 bases from J; junction bases left unmatched: 8. The germline V gene has CDR1 MNHNY and CDR2 SVGAGI (reference sequence). CDR3 in amino acids: CASSFSGGAGYNEQFF. CDR3 sequence (DNA): TGTGCCAGCAGTTTCTCGGGGGGGGCCGGCTACAATGAGCAGTTCTTC.

This clone has a count of ten or more. This chain joins TRBV9 and TRBJ1-2; TRBD1 matches at 9 bases. Germline trimming cut 0 bases from V and 6 bases from J; bases unmatched to any gene: 3. The V gene's germline CDR1 is SGDLS and CDR2 YYNGEE. The CDR3 is 14 amino acids. CDR3 amino acids: CASSVDGQGNGYTF. The CDR3 DNA reads TGTGCCAGCAGCGTAGACGGACAGGGGAATGGCTACACCTTC.

This clone was detected a few times. CDR3 sequence reads: CASSQILAARQFF. CDR3 sequence (DNA): TGTGCCAGCAGCCAAATACTAGCAGCGCGGCAGTTCTTC. The V and J genes are TRBV14 and TRBJ2-1; weak D call: TRBD2 (6 bases). The CDR3 runs to 13 residues. Germline CDR1 is SGHDN and CDR2 is FVKESK. The V gene lost 2 bases and the J gene lost 12 bases, with 14 bases spanning the gap.

This clone was detected a few times. This chain links TRBV2 with TRBJ1-5; D perhaps matches TRBD1 (6 bases). Germline values: CDR1 SNHLY, CDR2 FYNNEI. The CDR3 covers 16 residues. V shed 5 bases and J shed 7 bases, with 21 bases lying between them. The CDR3 reads CASSSQGLAESQPQHF. The CDR3, as DNA: TGTGCCAGCAGTTCACAGGGTCTCGCAGAATCGCAGCCCCAGCATTTT.

The rearrangement links TRBV7-9 to TRBJ2-2, with 8 bases fitting TRBD1. Germline loops: CDR1 SEHNR, CDR2 FQNEAQ (reference sequence). CDR3 length: 16 amino acids. Losses at the gene ends were 1 base for V and 5 bases for J; bases not matched to a gene: 6. This CDR3 reads CASSLGPRGPTGELFF. DNA of the CDR3: TGTGCCAGCAGCTTAGGGCCCAGGGGGCCGACCGGGGAGCTGTTTTTT.

The chain joins TRBV7-2 to TRBJ1-2, with D maybe TRBD1 (6 bases). V lost 5 bases and J lost 3, with 7 bases in between. Germline CDR1 is SGHTA and CDR2 is FQGNSA. The CDR3 spans 12 residues. The CDR3 nucleotides are TGTGCCAGCAGCCACAGGGACTATGGCTACACCTTC. The encoded protein is CASSHRDYGYTF.

CDR3: CASSQPGSWDSGISPDTQYF. For the CDR3, the DNA is TGTGCCAGCAGCCAACCCGGAAGCTGGGATAGCGGGATTTCCCCAGATACGCAGTATTTT. The chain uses TRBV4-2 and TRBJ2-3; 8 nucleotides align to TRBD2. V lost 2 bases, J lost 4 bases, and 20 bases stayed unmatched. Looked up from germline, CDR1 is LGHNA and CDR2 is YNFKEQ. The CDR3 has 20 residues.

This clone has more than one count but fewer than ten. The chain joins TRBV6-5 to TRBJ1-1; D is undetermined. CDR3 length: 13 amino acids. Germline V CDR1 and CDR2: MNHEY, SVGAGI. V dropped 5 bases and J dropped 0 bases, with 7 bases sitting between them. The CDR3 is CASSPTMNTEAFF. In DNA form, the CDR3 reads TGTGCCAGCAGTCCGACAATGAACACTGAAGCTTTCTTT.

There are a few counts of this clone. The gene calls are TRBV28 and TRBJ1-1; 7 bases map to TRBD1. The CDR3 contains 14 residues. Germline CDR1 and CDR2: MDHEN and SYDVKM. After removal of 7 bases from V and 0 bases from J, the junction contained 5 bases not matched to a gene. CDR3 residues: CASMTGPLNTEAFF. The CDR3 coding sequence is TGTGCCAGCATGACAGGGCCCTTGAACACTGAAGCTTTCTTT.

This clone was seen only a few times. A far larger clone differs by one base, so this is likely a read error. The same CDR3 arises from other DNA sequences in this sample as well. The rearrangement uses TRBV7-9 and TRBJ2-7, with 7 positions matching TRBD2. Looked up from germline, CDR1 is SEHNR and CDR2 is FQNEAQ (reference sequence). CDR3 length: 13 residues. Germline trimming cut 6 bases from V and 4 bases from J; bases unmatched to any gene: 6. In DNA, the CDR3 is TGTGCCAGCAGTTTTAGCGGGTCATACGAGCAGTACTTC. As protein: CASSFSGSYEQYF. The full variable domain, with the rest looked up from reference TRBV7-9 and TRBJ2-7, is DTGVSQNPRHKITKRGQNVTFRCDPISEHNRLYWYRQTLGQGPEFLTYFQNEAQLEKSRLLSDRFSAERPKGSFSTLEIQRTEQGDSAMYLCASSFSGSYEQYFGPGTRLTVT.

The sample holds many counts of this clone. The chain uses TRBV18 and TRBJ1-4, with D perhaps TRBD1 (5 bases). This CDR3 has 13 residues. The V and J ends lost 3 bases and 6 bases respectively, with 8 bases between them. Germline V gene sequence: CDR1 KGHSH, CDR2 LQKENI. The CDR3 region is CASSPGQDEKLFF. CDR3 nucleotide sequence: TGTGCCAGCTCACCGGGGCAGGATGAAAAACTGTTTTTT.

This clone showed up just a few times. The J gene is TRBJ2-1, the V gene TRBV10-2; D is possibly TRBD1 (6 bases). The CDR3 runs to 16 residues. CDR1 is WSHSY, CDR2 SAAADI, per germline. V lost 1 base to trimming and J lost 6 bases, with 16 bases between them. The DNA of the CDR3 is TGCGCCAGCAGTGAGTTGGGGGCAGTAGGGGGCAATGAGCAGTTCTTC. Its protein product is CASSELGAVGGNEQFF.

The V and J genes are TRBV5-4 and TRBJ2-7; 7 nucleotides align to TRBD1. The CDR3 is made up of 14 amino acids. Germline V gene data show CDR1 as SGHNT and CDR2 as YYREEE (reference sequence). The junction had 6 bases not matched to a gene; V was cut back by 4 bases and J by 2 bases. The CDR3 DNA sequence: TGTGCCAGCAGCCTCCGGACAGGAGCCTACGAGCAGTACTTC. Protein sequence: CASSLRTGAYEQYF.

The chain links TRBV29-1 to TRBJ2-1, with 11 nucleotides matching TRBD1. The ends lost 3 bases at V and 6 bases at J; junction bases unmatched: 4. The CDR3 totals 14 residues. The V gene's germline CDR1 is SQVTM and CDR2 ANQGSEA. CDR3 bases: TGCAGCGTTGAGGGTGGACAGGGGGCCAATGAGCAGTTCTTC. Translated: CSVEGGQGANEQFF.

V gene TRBV18 combines with J gene TRBJ2-7; 9 bases align to TRBD1. The CDR3 contains 14 residues. Germline V gene data show CDR1 as KGHSH and CDR2 as LQKENI. Trimming took 3 bases from V and 4 from J; bases not matched to a gene: 4. CDR3 nucleotides: TGTGCCAGCTCACCGTGGACAGGGGTTTACGAGCAGTACTTC. Amino acids: CASSPWTGVYEQYF. The whole variable domain, remainder taken from reference TRBV18 and TRBJ2-7, is NAGVMQNPRHLVRRRGQEARLRCSPMKGHSHVYWYRQLPEEGLKFMVYLQKENIIDESGMPKERFSAEFPKEGPSILRIQQVVRGDSAAYFCASSPWTGVYEQYFGPGTRLTVT.

The chain recombines TRBV6-5 with TRBJ1-1, with 7 bases aligning to TRBD1. The V segment lost 5 bases and the J segment 0 bases; nucleotides outside the gene matches: 3. The CDR3 spans 14 residues. Per the germline V gene, CDR1 is MNHEY and CDR2 is SVGAGI. The CDR3 protein is CASSVTGMNTEAFF. The CDR3 nucleotides are TGTGCCAGCAGTGTGACAGGGATGAACACTGAAGCTTTCTTT.

The chain employs TRBV28 and TRBJ2-1, with TRBD2 identical over 8 bases. Trimming at V came to 6 bases and at J to 4 bases, leaving 11 bases not matched to a gene. The germline V gene encodes CDR1 MDHEN and CDR2 SYDVKM. CDR3 length: 16 amino acids. CDR3 DNA: TGTGCCAGCAGAAATGGTCTGGCGGGAGGTTACAATGAGCAGTTCTTC. It translates to CASRNGLAGGYNEQFF.

The chain is built from TRBV30 and TRBJ1-5, with D maybe TRBD1 (5 bases). V lost 5 bases and J lost 4, with 12 bases in between. Looked up from germline, CDR1 is GTSNPN and CDR2 is SVGIG (reference sequence). This CDR3 region has 13 residues. CDR3 sequence: CAWASGGNQPQHF. The CDR3 nucleotides are TGTGCCTGGGCCTCGGGGGGAAATCAGCCCCAGCATTTT. Full variable domain (missing parts from reference TRBV30 and TRBJ1-5): SQTIHQWPATLVQPVGSPLSLECTVEGTSNPNLYWYRQAAGRGLQLLFYSVGIGQISSEVPQNLSASRPQDRQFILSSKKLLLSDSGFYLCAWASGGNQPQHFGDGTRLSIL.

This chain connects TRBV15 to TRBJ1-6; TRBD1 aligns across 9 bases. The CDR3 is 15 residues long. Germline trimming cut 2 bases from V and 9 bases from J; bases unmatched to any gene: 5. Per germline, CDR1 LNHNV and CDR2 YYDKDF (reference sequence). The CDR3 sequence is CATSRTGGSPSPLHF. In nucleotides, the CDR3 is TGTGCCACCAGCAGAACAGGGGGCTCACCTTCACCCCTCCACTTT. The full variable domain, rest sourced from reference TRBV15 and TRBJ1-6, is DAMVIQNPRYQVTQFGKPVTLSCSQTLNHNVMYWYQQKSSQAPKLLFHYYDKDFNNEADTPDNFQSRRPNTSFCFLDIRSPGLGDTAMYLCATSRTGGSPSPLHFGNGTRLTVT.

V gene TRBV6-5 combines with J gene TRBJ1-4, with D unclear. V was clipped by 2 bases and J by 4 bases, with 11 bases between them. Germline V gene sequence: CDR1 MNHEY, CDR2 SVGAGI. The CDR3 extends over 15 amino acids. The CDR3 DNA sequence: TGTGCCAGCAGTTACCTGGCAGGCCTTAATGAAAAACTGTTTTTT. Residues: CASSYLAGLNEKLFF.